The 7 T cell receptor beta chains given below trace back to one sample, sequenced in a study of blood T cells in healthy people across ages. A J-beta primer mix and a sample-barcoded 5' primer were used in a second PCR of about 7 to 12 cycles. TCRdb passed the 5' RACE reads through MiXCR, listing each CDR3 protein once. The sample has hundreds of thousands of distinct CDR3 sequences; 29% are singletons. Sequenced: blood. The receptors shown here come from a woman older than 75 in good health.

This clonotype occurred many times. The chain uses TRBV7-9 and TRBJ2-1, with D possibly TRBD1 on 5 matching bases. The germline CDR1 and CDR2 sequences are SEHNR and FQNEAQ (reference sequence). The CDR3 covers 12 residues. Trimming cost V 5 bases and J 12 bases, with 14 bases left between them. CDR3 sequence: CASSPLGAGQFF. In DNA form, the CDR3 reads TGTGCCAGCAGCCCCCTTGGGGCAGGGCAGTTCTTC.

V usage is TRBV5-6 and J usage is TRBJ1-5, with a tentative D call TRBD1 (5 bases). The CDR3 totals 15 residues. Trimming pared 4 bases from V and 4 bases from J, leaving 15 bases between. Germline-derived CDR1 and CDR2 are SGHDT and YYEEEE. CDR3 coding DNA: TGTGCCAGCAGCACGCGGGGGGGGAGGAATCAGCCCCAGCATTTT. Encoded protein: CASSTRGGRNQPQHF.

About this clonotype: A read error is possible here, since a much larger clone lies one base away. V usage is TRBV6-6 and J usage is TRBJ2-1, with a tentative D call TRBD2 (6 bases). CDR3 length equals 16 residues. CDR1 MNHNY and CDR2 SVGAGI come from the germline V gene (reference sequence). Here the CDR3 DNA reads TGTGCCAGCAGATCATCCGGGACTGCAATGTACAATGAGCGGTTCTTC. It yields the protein CASRSSGTAMYNERFF.

The rearrangement joins TRBV5-1 to TRBJ1-2, with D uncertain. The CDR3 contains 14 residues. V lost 4 bases and J 4 bases, leaving 14 bases between the germline ends. Germline loops: CDR1 SGHRS, CDR2 YFSETQ. The CDR3 DNA follows: TGCGCCAGCAGCGCACCGAACAAGCTCTATGGCTACACCTTC. This gives the protein CASSAPNKLYGYTF.

This clonotype was counted only a few times. This may come from a read error, since a much larger clone is one base off. The chain combines TRBV7-9 with TRBJ2-5, with a weak D call TRBD2 (7 bases). Germline CDR1 reads SEHNR; CDR2 reads FQNEAQ (reference sequence). The CDR3 is made up of 17 amino acids. The CDR3 region has the DNA TGTGCCTGCAGCCCCCCGGGGGGCCACCCCTCACATGAGACCCAGTACTTC. Residues: CACSPPGGHPSHETQYF.

This clonotype was seen repeatedly, ten times or more. The chain is built from TRBV10-3 and TRBJ2-7; 8 bases are shared with TRBD1. The CDR3 runs to 14 residues. The ends lost 8 bases at V and 2 bases at J; junction bases unmatched: 8. Germline V CDR1 and CDR2: ENHRY, SYGVKD. This CDR3 is CAIGRGPETYEQYF. The CDR3 DNA sequence: TGTGCCATCGGCAGGGGGCCTGAGACCTACGAGCAGTACTTC.

This clonotype came up many times. The gene calls are TRBV5-1 and TRBJ2-7; 8 bases agree with TRBD2. Germline CDR1 SGHRS, CDR2 YFSETQ. The CDR3 length is 14 residues. With V trimmed by 3 bases and J by 2 bases, 4 bases remained unmatched. This chain's CDR3 is CASSSGLEPYEQYF. The CDR3 DNA reads as TGCGCCAGCAGCTCGGGACTAGAACCCTACGAGCAGTACTTC.